These T cell receptor beta chains were read from a single sample in a study of blood T cells in healthy people across ages. TCRdb reprocessed the 5' RACE reads with MiXCR, giving one entry per CDR3 protein. The table includes about 680,000 distinct CDR3 sequences, roughly 50% detected once. The sample comprised blood. The receptors were sampled from a woman aged 55 to 70 in good health. Both conserved end residues are part of each CDR3. A D gene is named only where the DNA matches it firmly. For some rows the clone size is stated as once, few or many, or as a class when expanded; others skip it.

clone_size	d_call	v_call	j_call	cdr3_aa	cdr3_nt
NA	TRBD2	TRBV7-2	TRBJ2-7	CASSPRGGLGHYEQYF	TGTGCCAGCAGCCCCCGAGGGGGACTAGGTCACTACGAGCAGTACTTC
NA	NA	TRBV29-1	TRBJ1-4	CSVAGQITNEKLFF	TGTAGCGTTGCAGGGCAGATAACTAATGAAAAACTGTTTTTT
NA	NA	TRBV5-1	TRBJ2-5	CASSFQGLTQETQYF	TGCGCCAGCAGCTTCCAGGGGTTAACCCAAGAGACCCAGTACTTC
NA	TRBD1	TRBV20-1	TRBJ2-3	CSAQPGTGSRDTQYF	TGCAGTGCCCAACCCGGGACAGGGTCAAGAGATACGCAGTATTTT
NA	TRBD2	TRBV6-1	TRBJ2-7	CASSEGGAPYEQYF	TGTGCCAGCAGTGAGGGAGGGGCGCCCTACGAGCAGTACTTC
few	NA	TRBV5-1	TRBJ2-7	CASSLGPGTSYEQYF	TGCGCCAGCAGCTTGGGCCCGGGAACCTCCTACGAGCAGTACTTC
NA	NA	TRBV30	TRBJ2-7	CAWAKGSLSYEQYF	TGTGCCTGGGCTAAGGGGTCCCTCTCCTACGAGCAGTACTTC
NA	TRBD2	TRBV20-1	TRBJ2-1	CSARTGTSLFLAFF	TGCAGTGCTAGGACCGGGACTAGCCTCTTCTTAGCGTTCTTC
few	TRBD1	TRBV20-1	TRBJ1-2	CSAPGQGNGYTF	TGCAGTGCGCCGGGACAGGGTAATGGCTACACCTTC
NA	NA	TRBV27	TRBJ1-1	CASSLSGSYTEAFF	TGTGCCAGCAGTTTATCCGGGAGCTACACTGAAGCTTTCTTT
NA	TRBD1	TRBV3-1	TRBJ2-5	CASSQEGTGYF	TGTGCCAGCAGCCAAGAGGGGACAGGGTACTTC
NA	NA	TRBV28	TRBJ2-5	CASRLEGGVAQYF	TGTGCCAGCAGGCTCGAAGGGGGAGTGGCCCAGTACTTC
NA	NA	TRBV28	TRBJ1-3	CASRGTGNTIYF	TGTGCCAGTCGAGGAACTGGAAACACCATATATTTT
NA	TRBD1	TRBV7-9	TRBJ1-2	CASSLPTGRHGYTF	TGTGCCAGCAGCTTACCGACAGGGCGCCATGGCTACACCTTC
NA	TRBD2	TRBV6-1	TRBJ2-3	CASTRLAGGPGTDTQYF	TGTGCCAGCACCAGACTAGCGGGAGGGCCGGGGACAGATACGCAGTATTTT
few	TRBD1	TRBV5-1	TRBJ2-3	CASRPTGITEDTQYF	TGCGCCAGCAGGCCGACAGGGATTACGGAAGATACGCAGTATTTT
NA	TRBD2	TRBV29-1	TRBJ2-2	CSVSGRAGGELFF	TGCAGCGTTAGCGGGAGGGCCGGTGGGGAGCTGTTTTTT
NA	NA	TRBV30	TRBJ2-5	CAWNQGQETQYF	TGTGCCTGGAACCAAGGGCAAGAGACCCAGTACTTC
few	TRBD1	TRBV12-3/TRBV12-4	TRBJ1-4	CATLIEGRGHEKLFF	TGTGCCACCTTGATAGAAGGCAGGGGGCACGAAAAACTGTTTTTT
NA	NA	TRBV7-2	TRBJ2-1	CASSLGGTGSYNEQFF	TGTGCCAGCAGCTTAGGCGGCACAGGGTCCTACAATGAGCAGTTCTTC
once	NA	TRBV9	TRBJ2-7	CASSVAISAAPYEQYF	TGTGCCAGCAGCGTAGCTATATCAGCGGCCCCCTACGAGCAGTACTTC
NA	TRBD1	TRBV9	TRBJ2-7	CASSPRDRGHYEQYF	TGTGCCAGCAGCCCGAGGGACAGGGGGCACTACGAGCAGTACTTC
NA	NA	TRBV28	TRBJ2-3	CASSLVSAIRYTDTQYF	TGTGCCAGCAGTTTAGTAAGCGCGATACGGTACACAGATACGCAGTATTTT
once	NA	TRBV7-9	TRBJ2-1	CASSLKGQINEQFF	TGTGCCAGCAGCTTAAAAGGACAGATCAATGAGCAGTTCTTC
NA	TRBD2	TRBV7-3	TRBJ2-5	CASSLNGLAGVGETQYF	TGTGCCAGCAGCTTAAATGGCCTAGCGGGAGTTGGGGAGACCCAGTACTTC